The 27 T cell receptor beta chains below come from one sample, sequenced in a study of blood T cell repertoires in COVID-19. Sequencing was performed with immunoSEQ multiplex PCR; in TCRdb, only in-frame clones are kept and a portion is missing. The sample holds over 200,000 clones; about 90% are singletons and the top ten take 2.7%. Specimen: peripheral blood. Every receptor here comes from a woman aged 55-69 years with acute or convalescent COVID-19.

This chain connects TRBV20-1 to TRBJ1-2; D is unresolved. CDR1 and CDR2 (germline): DFQATT, SNEGSKA (reference sequence). This CDR3 is 12 amino acids long. Trimming shortened V by 3 bases and J by 0 bases, and 5 bases separated the two germline ends. CDR3: CSASTANYGYTF. CDR3 DNA: TGCAGTGCTAGTACGGCTAACTATGGCTACACCTTC.

The chain joins TRBV6-5 to TRBJ2-5, with 8 bases aligning to TRBD1. CDR1 and CDR2 from the germline V gene are MNHEY and SVGAGI. V dropped 6 bases and J dropped 5; count of bases not matched to a gene: 8. The CDR3 is 14 residues long. CDR3 amino acids: CASSFGQGAETQYF. The CDR3 DNA sequence: TGTGCCAGCAGCTTTGGACAGGGCGCGGAGACCCAGTACTTC.

This chain joins TRBV6-5 and TRBJ1-3, with a possible D match to TRBD1 (5 bases). The CDR3 is 15 amino acids. Deletions cut 6 bases from V and 3 bases from J, with 15 bases between. Germline V lookup: CDR1 MNHEY, CDR2 SVGAGI. The CDR3 sequence: CASSLRRGFGNTIYF. CDR3 nucleotides: TGTGCCAGCAGCCTAAGGCGGGGCTTTGGAAACACCATATATTTT.

The V gene is TRBV30, the J gene TRBJ1-2, with 8 bases matching TRBD1. Germline CDR1 is GTSNPN and CDR2 is SVGIG (reference sequence). V was pared by 3 bases and J by 2 bases, with 5 bases of the junction left unmatched. This CDR3 has 14 residues. This chain's CDR3 is CAWSAGQGNYGYTF. CDR3 nucleotides: TGTGCCTGGAGCGCTGGACAGGGAAACTATGGCTACACCTTC.

The CDR3 sequence: CASSLQGPGGYTF. The CDR3 nucleotides are TGTGCCAGCAGCCTACAGGGGCCGGGGGGCTACACCTTC. The rearrangement links TRBV7-2 to TRBJ1-2; 7 positions match TRBD1. The CDR3 consists of 13 residues. The V segment lost 5 bases and the J segment 8 bases; nucleotides outside the gene matches: 8. CDR1 and CDR2 (germline): SGHTA, FQGNSA.

The chain recombines TRBV19 with TRBJ1-3, with TRBD1 matching over 7 bases. The germline V gene encodes CDR1 LNHDA and CDR2 SQIVND (reference sequence). After removal of 6 bases from V and 0 bases from J, the junction contained 8 bases not matched to a gene. The CDR3 is 16 residues long. CDR3 region: CASSNQGQSSGNTIYF. For the CDR3, the DNA is TGTGCCAGTAGCAACCAGGGACAGAGCTCTGGAAACACCATATATTTT.

The chain employs TRBV14 and TRBJ1-1; 7 nucleotides match TRBD1. CDR1 and CDR2 from the germline V gene are SGHDN and FVKESK. Trimming at V came to 2 bases and at J to 4 bases, leaving 1 base not matched to a gene. The CDR3 totals 13 residues. CDR3 sequence reads: CASSQPGGTEAFF. CDR3 nucleotide sequence: TGTGCCAGCAGCCAACCAGGGGGCACTGAAGCTTTCTTT.

The chain's CDR3 is CASRYRQGASNYGYTF. The CDR3 coding sequence is TGTGCCAGCAGATACAGACAGGGGGCTTCTAACTATGGCTACACCTTC. The chain is built from TRBV5-6 and TRBJ1-2; TRBD1 agrees at 10 bases. CDR1 is SGHDT and CDR2 is YYEEEE in the germline V gene. Trimming took 5 bases from V and 0 from J; bases not matched to a gene: 7. This CDR3 is built from 16 residues.

The table lists this clone with a count of one. J is TRBJ2-1 and V is TRBV7-9, with TRBD2 as a possible D gene (6 bases). Deletions cut 6 bases from V and 9 bases from J, with 15 bases between. Germline V gene sequence: CDR1 SEHNR, CDR2 FQNEAQ (reference sequence). The CDR3 covers 13 residues. Here the CDR3 DNA reads TGTGCCAGCAGGGATAGCGTCGGGGGTGAGCAGTTCTTC. Translated: CASRDSVGGEQFF. Full variable domain (rest looked up from reference TRBV7-9 and TRBJ2-1): DTGVSQNPRHKITKRGQNVTFRCDPISEHNRLYWYRQTLGQGPEFLTYFQNEAQLEKSRLLSDRFSAERPKGSFSTLEIQRTEQGDSAMYLCASRDSVGGEQFFGPGTRLTVL.

The V gene is TRBV28, the J gene TRBJ1-1; D is unresolved. The CDR3 length is 14 residues. V was trimmed by 1 base and J by 8 bases, leaving 14 bases between them. Germline CDR1 MDHEN, CDR2 SYDVKM. The CDR3 loop reads CASSLLAPPHEAFF. CDR3 DNA: TGTGCCAGCAGTTTATTAGCTCCCCCCCACGAAGCTTTCTTT.

This rearrangement joins TRBV28 to TRBJ2-3; 8 bases map to TRBD1. The CDR3 totals 22 residues. Trimming removed 3 bases from V and 5 bases from J; junction bases left unmatched: 28. From germline, CDR1 is MDHEN and CDR2 SYDVKM. The CDR3 protein is CASSFPPVIRASRQGRGDTQYF. The CDR3 DNA reads as TGTGCCAGCAGTTTTCCACCGGTTATTCGAGCAAGTCGACAGGGGCGAGGAGATACGCAGTATTTT. The full variable domain, completed using reference TRBV28 and TRBJ2-3, is DVKVTQSSRYLVKRTGEKVFLECVQDMDHENMFWYRQDPGLGLRLIYFSYDVKMKEKGDIPEGYSVSREKKERFSLILESASTNQTSMYLCASSFPPVIRASRQGRGDTQYFGPGTRLTVL.

The chain employs TRBV15 and TRBJ1-1; D remains ambiguous. Germline-derived CDR1 and CDR2 are LNHNV and YYDKDF (reference sequence). V dropped 1 base and J dropped 0 bases, with 9 bases sitting between them. This CDR3 is built from 15 residues. The CDR3 here is CATSRAGGMNTEAFF. The CDR3 region has the DNA TGTGCCACCAGCAGAGCTGGCGGCATGAACACTGAAGCTTTCTTT.

The rearrangement links TRBV6-5 to TRBJ2-7, with 8 bases fitting TRBD1. The germline V gene has CDR1 MNHEY and CDR2 SVGAGI. CDR3 length: 13 residues. J lost 2 bases, V lost 6 bases, and 3 bases had no gene match. The CDR3 loop reads CASRMGQAYEQYF. The CDR3 nucleotides are TGTGCCAGCAGGATGGGACAGGCCTACGAGCAGTACTTC.

The chain joins TRBV12-3 or TRBV12-4 to TRBJ2-7; D is possibly TRBD1 (5 bases). Trimming left V 3 bases short and J 10 bases short, with 7 bases between. This CDR3 has 10 residues. The CDR3: CASSFRDQYF. In nucleotides, the CDR3 is TGTGCCAGCAGTTTCAGGGATCAGTACTTC.

The chain employs TRBV11-2 and TRBJ1-3; maybe TRBD1 (5 bases). The V end lost 6 bases, the J end lost 0 bases, and 15 bases lay between the germline ends. The CDR3 runs 16 residues. CDR1 is SGHAT and CDR2 is FQNNGV in the germline V gene. In DNA form, the CDR3 reads TGTGCCAGCAGGAATATCAGGGAGGCCTCTGGAAACACCATATATTTT. Protein sequence: CASRNIREASGNTIYF.

This sequence joins TRBV30 and TRBJ2-5; D is ambiguous. From germline, CDR1 is GTSNPN and CDR2 SVGIG (reference sequence). This CDR3 is 12 amino acids long. The germline V and J ends were trimmed by 0 bases and 4 bases, with 6 bases remaining between them. In DNA form, the CDR3 reads TGTGCCTGGAGTGTACACACAGAGACCCAGTACTTC. Amino acids: CAWSVHTETQYF.

The chain combines TRBV3-1 (or the pseudogene TRBV3-2) with TRBJ1-4; weak D call: TRBD1 (5 bases). The CDR3 length is 16 residues. The V gene's germline CDR1 is LGHDT and CDR2 YNNKEL (reference sequence). Trimming removed 5 bases from V and 0 bases from J, with 13 bases in between. This CDR3 is CASSSRTGATNEKLFF. The CDR3 DNA reads TGTGCCAGCAGCTCTCGAACAGGAGCAACTAATGAAAAACTGTTTTTT.

This chain uses TRBV29-1 with TRBJ1-5; 7 bases map to TRBD1. The J segment lost 3 bases and the V segment lost 6 bases, leaving 14 bases of the junction unmatched. This CDR3 is built from 16 residues. Germline V CDR1 and CDR2: SQVTM, ANQGSEA. The CDR3 nucleotides are TGCAGCGTCGTACCTTTAGACAGGGACCTCAATCAGCCCCAGCATTTT. This codes for CSVVPLDRDLNQPQHF.

The chain is built from TRBV7-9 and TRBJ1-1; 7 bases map to TRBD1. The CDR3 is 13 amino acids. Trimming took 2 bases from V and 4 from J; bases not matched to a gene: 1. From germline, CDR1 is SEHNR and CDR2 FQNEAQ (reference sequence). The CDR3 protein is CASSLSGGTEAFF. CDR3 sequence (DNA): TGTGCCAGCAGCTTATCAGGGGGCACTGAAGCTTTCTTT.

J is TRBJ2-5 and V is TRBV19, with 8 bases that match TRBD2. The CDR3 has 16 amino acids. Trimming took 6 bases from V and 2 from J; bases not matched to a gene: 11. Germline CDR1 reads LNHDA; CDR2 reads SQIVND (reference sequence). CDR3 amino acids: CASRASQRELQETQYF. The CDR3 DNA is TGTGCCAGTAGAGCCTCCCAGCGGGAGCTTCAAGAGACCCAGTACTTC.

The chain recombines TRBV11-2 with TRBJ1-2; D not resolved. V was shortened by 5 bases and J by 4 bases, with 17 bases between the two germline ends. CDR3 length equals 15 residues. Germline loops: CDR1 SGHAT, CDR2 FQNNGV. CDR3 nucleotide sequence: TGTGCCAGCAGCCCAACGACCGGTGCGGGCTATGGCTACACCTTC. Amino acids: CASSPTTGAGYGYTF.

The V gene is TRBV5-1, the J gene TRBJ2-3; D gene uncertain. The CDR3 has 12 residues. Germline-derived CDR1 and CDR2 are SGHRS and YFSETQ. V was trimmed by 4 bases and J by 6 bases, leaving 9 bases between them. The CDR3 sequence is CASSTEVDTQYF. DNA of the CDR3: TGCGCCAGCAGCACCGAGGTGGATACGCAGTATTTT.

The gene calls are TRBV2 and TRBJ1-5; 9 bases match TRBD1. CDR1 SNHLY and CDR2 FYNNEI come from the germline V gene. The CDR3 is 15 residues long. J lost 3 bases, V lost 6 bases, and 6 bases had no gene match. The CDR3 DNA follows: TGTGCCAGCAGATTCCGGGACAGGGACAATCAGCCCCAGCATTTT. Translation: CASRFRDRDNQPQHF.

The rearrangement joins TRBV2 to TRBJ1-2, with no clear D. Trimming pared 7 bases from V and 4 bases from J, leaving 10 bases between. Germline values: CDR1 SNHLY, CDR2 FYNNEI. The CDR3 spans 12 residues. The CDR3: CASIRAPYGYTF. CDR3 nucleotide sequence: TGTGCCAGCATACGAGCCCCCTATGGCTACACCTTC.

The chain is built from TRBV7-8 and TRBJ2-7; the D is unclear. Germline V gene sequence: CDR1 SGHVS, CDR2 FQNEAQ. The CDR3 runs to 11 residues. The V and J ends lost 5 bases and 3 bases respectively, with 5 bases between them. CDR3 DNA: TGTGCCAGCAGCCCAGGCTACGAGCAGTACTTC. Encoded protein: CASSPGYEQYF. The full variable domain, its missing parts supplied by reference TRBV7-8 and TRBJ2-7, is GAGVSQSPRYKVAKRGQDVALRCDPISGHVSLFWYQQALGQGPEFLTYFQNEAQLDKSGLPSDRFFAERPEGSVSTLKIQRTQQEDSAVYLCASSPGYEQYFGPGTRLTVT.

This clone was seen only a few times. The V call is TRBV24-1, the J call TRBJ2-1; 14 positions agree with TRBD2. The V gene's germline CDR1 is KGHDR and CDR2 SFDVKD. This CDR3 is built from 19 residues. Germline trimming cut 0 bases from V and 7 bases from J; bases unmatched to any gene: 10. CDR3 nucleotide sequence: TGTGCCACCAGTGATTTGCAGGGGACTAGCGGGAGAAGGGGGAATGAGCAGTTCTTC. This codes for CATSDLQGTSGRRGNEQFF.

The chain joins TRBV6-6 to TRBJ1-2; tentatively, D is TRBD1 (6 bases). Germline V gene data show CDR1 as MNHNY and CDR2 as SVGAGI (reference sequence). Trimming removed 5 bases from V and 7 bases from J, with 11 bases in between. The length of the CDR3 is 12 residues. This CDR3 reads CASSPLQGGYTF. The CDR3 nucleotides are TGTGCCAGCAGTCCCCTACAGGGTGGCTACACCTTC.